Listed below are T cell receptor beta chains from one sample, sequenced in a study of cytomegalovirus exposure and HLA in healthy donors. TCRdb keeps only in-frame clones here, not all; method: immunoSEQ multiplex PCR. The sample has roughly 86,000 clones, around 66% seen once. The sequenced sample was PBMCs. The receptors come from a young man in good health and CMV-seronegative. CDR3s include the opening cysteine and the closing phenylalanine or tryptophan. The D gene is left open where the match is weak. Some rows have no size entry. The others give once, few or many, or a class for an expanded clone.

V: TRBV29-1
J: TRBJ2-3
size: .
D: .
DNA: TGCAGCGTTGAAGGAAGCGAGAGATATACGCAGTATTTT
CDR3: CSVEGSERYTQYF

V: TRBV7-2
J: TRBJ2-1
size: .
D: TRBD2
DNA: TGTGCCAGCAGCTTAGAATTGGGAGCGGGGCTCAATGAGCAGTTCTTC
CDR3: CASSLELGAGLNEQFF

V: TRBV11-3
J: TRBJ2-2
size: few
D: .
DNA: TGTGCCAGCAGCCCAGGTGTCACCGGGGAGCTGTTTTTT
CDR3: CASSPGVTGELFF

V: TRBV7-3
J: TRBJ2-2
size: .
D: .
DNA: TGTGCCAGCCGGGGTGGGGATAACACCGGGGAGCTGTTTTTT
CDR3: CASRGGDNTGELFF

V: TRBV7-2
J: TRBJ2-3
size: .
D: TRBD2
DNA: TGTGCCAGCAGCTCTAGCGGGGTTGTAACAGATACGCAGTATTTT
CDR3: CASSSSGVVTDTQYF

V: TRBV7-6
J: TRBJ2-7
size: .
D: .
DNA: TGTGCCAGCAGCCTACTGCCCACCGAGCAGTACTTC
CDR3: CASSLLPTEQYF

V: TRBV7-6
J: TRBJ2-1
size: .
D: .
DNA: TGTGCCAGCAGCTTAGATGTCGCTAACAATGAGCAGTTCTTC
CDR3: CASSLDVANNEQFF

V: TRBV7-2
J: TRBJ2-6
size: few
D: TRBD1
DNA: TGTGCCAGCAGCTTAGGGACCGGGACAGGGTTCTCTGGGGCCAACGTCCTGACTTTC
CDR3: CASSLGTGTGFSGANVLTF

V: TRBV14
J: TRBJ1-2
size: .
D: .
DNA: TGTGCCAGCAGCCAATATATCACAGGGATGAAAGGCTACACCTTC
CDR3: CASSQYITGMKGYTF

V: TRBV11-2
J: TRBJ2-3
size: few
D: .
DNA: TGTGCCAGCAGCCCCCGACTAGACCCTTCCACAGATACGCAGTATTTT
CDR3: CASSPRLDPSTDTQYF

V: TRBV4-2
J: TRBJ1-6
size: .
D: .
DNA: TGTGCCAGCAGCCAAGAATGGGGCAGGATCCACTTT
CDR3: CASSQEWGRIHF

V: TRBV5-1
J: TRBJ2-1
size: .
D: TRBD2
DNA: TGCGCCAGCAGCTTCGGGAGGGCCGAGGTCTACAATGAGCAGTTCTTC
CDR3: CASSFGRAEVYNEQFF

V: TRBV7-8
J: TRBJ1-2
size: .
D: TRBD1
DNA: TGTGCCAGCAGCTACCAACCCCGGGACAGGGGGCCGGGCTACACCTTC
CDR3: CASSYQPRDRGPGYTF

V: TRBV5-1
J: TRBJ2-1
size: .
D: TRBD2
DNA: TGCGCCAGCAGCCAGGGGACTAGCGGGTTCATATCCTCCTACAATGAGCAGTTCTTC
CDR3: CASSQGTSGFISSYNEQFF

V: TRBV5-1
J: TRBJ2-1
size: once
D: TRBD2
DNA: TGCGCCAGCAGCTTGGCTGGACTAGCGGGAGGTAGGGAGCAGTTCTTC
CDR3: CASSLAGLAGGREQFF

V: TRBV9
J: TRBJ1-3
size: .
D: .
DNA: TGTGCCAGCGCCTTCGGGACACCAGGAAACACCATATATTTT
CDR3: CASAFGTPGNTIYF

V: TRBV6-4
J: TRBJ2-3
size: .
D: TRBD2
DNA: TGTGCCAGCAGTGACGGCGGGGGGGCAGATACGCAGTATTTT
CDR3: CASSDGGGADTQYF

V: TRBV5-1
J: TRBJ2-7
size: few
D: TRBD2
DNA: TGCGCCAGCAGCTTTGGAGCGGGAGGACCCGACTACGAGCAGTACTTC
CDR3: CASSFGAGGPDYEQYF

V: TRBV9
J: TRBJ1-6
size: .
D: .
DNA: TGTGCCAGCAGCGTAGGGGCAACCTATAATTCACCCCTCCACTTT
CDR3: CASSVGATYNSPLHF

V: TRBV4-3
J: TRBJ1-6
size: .
D: .
DNA: TGCGCCAGCAGCCAAGGGCGTCTGGACAGTTATTCACCCCTCCACTTT
CDR3: CASSQGRLDSYSPLHF

V: TRBV5-4
J: TRBJ2-1
size: few
D: .
DNA: TGTGCCAGCAGCTGGGGCGGTGAGCAGTTCTTC
CDR3: CASSWGGEQFF

V: TRBV19
J: TRBJ1-2
size: .
D: TRBD1
DNA: TGTGCCAGTAGTCCCCGAAGACAGGGATGGTACACCTTC
CDR3: CASSPRRQGWYTF

V: TRBV10-3
J: TRBJ2-7
size: .
D: .
DNA: TGTGCCATCAGTTCCCGCGGGCCGTCCGGAGAGGAGCAGTACTTC
CDR3: CAISSRGPSGEEQYF

V: TRBV11-2
J: TRBJ1-2
size: once
D: .
DNA: TGTGCCAGCAGCTTAGAATGGGGGCCGGACTATGGCTACACCTTC
CDR3: CASSLEWGPDYGYTF

V: TRBV15
J: TRBJ1-5
size: .
D: .
DNA: TGTGCCACCAGCAGGGGCAGGGGTAGCAATCAGCCCCAGCATTTT
CDR3: CATSRGRGSNQPQHF

V: TRBV6-6
J: TRBJ1-5
size: .
D: .
DNA: TGTGCCAGCAGTTACTCGACAGATTACCAGCCCCAGCATTTT
CDR3: CASSYSTDYQPQHF

V: TRBV5-6
J: TRBJ2-3
size: few
D: .
DNA: TGTGCCAGTACCGGGACAACTATTCCCACAGATACGCAGTATTTT
CDR3: CASTGTTIPTDTQYF

V: TRBV7-3
J: TRBJ2-3
size: .
D: TRBD1
DNA: TGTGCCAGCAGCCGCACAGGGGGCGCGGGAGATACGCAGTATTTT
CDR3: CASSRTGGAGDTQYF

V: TRBV25-1
J: TRBJ2-5
size: .
D: .
DNA: TGTGCCAGCAGTGACGGGAGAACACAAGAGACCCAGTACTTC
CDR3: CASSDGRTQETQYF

V: TRBV29-1
J: TRBJ2-7
size: .
D: TRBD1
DNA: TGCAGCGTTGTCCCAGGGACAGGGTCCGAGCAGTACTTC
CDR3: CSVVPGTGSEQYF

V: TRBV5-4
J: TRBJ2-1
size: .
D: .
DNA: TGTGCCAGCAGCTTTCCTGCGGGCTCCTACAATGAGCAGTTCTTC
CDR3: CASSFPAGSYNEQFF

V: TRBV6-6
J: TRBJ2-3
size: .
D: .
DNA: TGTGCCAGCAGGGAGAGTAGCGGACCCACAGATACGCAGTATTTT
CDR3: CASRESSGPTDTQYF

V: TRBV28
J: TRBJ2-7
size: .
D: TRBD2
DNA: TGTGCCAGCAGGGGACTAGCGGATTCTCTTAAGCAGTACTTC
CDR3: CASRGLADSLKQYF

V: TRBV9
J: TRBJ1-2
size: .
D: .
DNA: TGTGCCAGCAGCGTAGGAGGGAGGGGGGGCTTTAACTATGGCTACACCTTC
CDR3: CASSVGGRGGFNYGYTF

V: TRBV7-3
J: TRBJ2-5
size: .
D: .
DNA: TGTGCCAGCAGCTCATCGCTCGGAGAGACCCAGTACTTC
CDR3: CASSSSLGETQYF

V: TRBV28
J: TRBJ2-1
size: .
D: TRBD2
DNA: TGTGCCAGCAGGTACGGGACTAGCGGGAGCCATGAGCAGTTCTTC
CDR3: CASRYGTSGSHEQFF

V: TRBV27
J: TRBJ1-1
size: few
D: .
DNA: TGTGCCAGCCCTTCTGTGGCTTTCTTT
CDR3: CASPSVAFF

V: TRBV19
J: TRBJ2-2
size: .
D: .
DNA: TGTGCCAGTAGTATAGACCCTCCAGGGGCCATCAACACCGGGGAGCTGTTTTTT
CDR3: CASSIDPPGAINTGELFF

V: TRBV5-6
J: TRBJ2-7
size: few
D: TRBD2
DNA: TGTGCCAGCAGCTTATCCGGACTAGTAGGGGACTACGAGCAGTACTTC
CDR3: CASSLSGLVGDYEQYF

V: TRBV18
J: TRBJ2-5
size: once
D: TRBD2
DNA: TGTGCCAGCTCTTGGGGGGGCCAAGAGACCCAGTACTTC
CDR3: CASSWGGQETQYF

V: TRBV27
J: TRBJ2-2
size: .
D: TRBD2
DNA: TGTGCCAGCAGAGTAGGGACTAGCGGCACCGGGGAGCTGTTTTTT
CDR3: CASRVGTSGTGELFF

V: TRBV6-4
J: TRBJ2-1
size: few
D: TRBD2
DNA: TGTGCCAGCAGTCTAGCGGGGGAGACCTACAATGAGCAGTTCTTC
CDR3: CASSLAGETYNEQFF

V: TRBV11-2
J: TRBJ2-1
size: few
D: .
DNA: TGTGCCAGCAGCCCCTCCAATGAGCAGTTCTTC
CDR3: CASSPSNEQFF

V: TRBV27
J: TRBJ1-2
size: .
D: .
DNA: TGTGCCACCCGTGGGGGGTACTATGGCTACACCTTC
CDR3: CATRGGYYGYTF

V: TRBV4-1
J: TRBJ2-2
size: .
D: .
DNA: TGCGCCAGCAGCTTACAGGGAACAACCGGGGAGCTGTTTTTT
CDR3: CASSLQGTTGELFF

V: TRBV27
J: TRBJ2-1
size: once
D: .
DNA: TGTGCCAGCAGTTTCACGGCAGACACCTACAATGAGCAGTTCTTC
CDR3: CASSFTADTYNEQFF

V: TRBV19
J: TRBJ2-1
size: .
D: TRBD2
DNA: TGTGCCAGCGTCGGGACTAGCGATTCCTACAATGAGCAGTTCTTC
CDR3: CASVGTSDSYNEQFF

V: TRBV10-3
J: TRBJ1-2
size: .
D: TRBD1
DNA: TGTGCCATCAGTGTAGTACAGGGGGAAGGCTACACCTTC
CDR3: CAISVVQGEGYTF

V: TRBV4-2
J: TRBJ1-1
size: few
D: TRBD1
DNA: TGTGCCAGCAGCCAAGGGTCCGGGACAGCGAACACTGAAGCTTTCTTT
CDR3: CASSQGSGTANTEAFF

V: TRBV28
J: TRBJ2-2
size: .
D: .
DNA: TGTGCCAGCAGTTTACGTGGCGGGGCGAACACCGGGGAGCTGTTTTTT
CDR3: CASSLRGGANTGELFF

V: TRBV18
J: TRBJ2-1
size: .
D: TRBD1
DNA: TGTGCCAGCTCTCAAAGGACAGGGTCCTACAATGAGCAGTTCTTC
CDR3: CASSQRTGSYNEQFF

V: TRBV4-3
J: TRBJ1-2
size: .
D: TRBD1
DNA: TGCGCCAGCAGCCGTCATAGGAAGGGGGCCCCCAGCTATGGCTACACCTTC
CDR3: CASSRHRKGAPSYGYTF

V: TRBV25-1
J: TRBJ2-5
size: .
D: TRBD2
DNA: TGTGCCAGCGCACCTAGCGGGGGGGCGCGGACCCAGTACTTC
CDR3: CASAPSGGARTQYF

V: TRBV5-1
J: TRBJ2-1
size: .
D: TRBD2
DNA: TGCGCCAGCACTATAGCGGGAGCCTACAATGAGCAGTTCTTC
CDR3: CASTIAGAYNEQFF

V: TRBV19
J: TRBJ2-5
size: .
D: TRBD1
DNA: TGTGCCAGTAGTGACCCGGGACAGGGGAATCGGGAGACCCAGTACTTC
CDR3: CASSDPGQGNRETQYF